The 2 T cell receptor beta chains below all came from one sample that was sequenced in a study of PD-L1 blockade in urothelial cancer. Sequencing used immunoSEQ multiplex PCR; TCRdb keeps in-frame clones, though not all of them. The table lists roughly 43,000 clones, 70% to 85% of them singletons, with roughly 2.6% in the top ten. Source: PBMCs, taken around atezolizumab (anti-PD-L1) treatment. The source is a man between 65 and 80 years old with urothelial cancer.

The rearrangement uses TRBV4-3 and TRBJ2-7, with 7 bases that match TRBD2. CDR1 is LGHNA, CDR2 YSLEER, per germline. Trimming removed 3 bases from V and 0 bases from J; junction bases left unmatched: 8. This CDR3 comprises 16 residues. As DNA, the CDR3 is TGCGCCAGCAGCCAGGGGCTAGCGGAATACTCCTACGAGCAGTACTTC. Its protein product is CASSQGLAEYSYEQYF.

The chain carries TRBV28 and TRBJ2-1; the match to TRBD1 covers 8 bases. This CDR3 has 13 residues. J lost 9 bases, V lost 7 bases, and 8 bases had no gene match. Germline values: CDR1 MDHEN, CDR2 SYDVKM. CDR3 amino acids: CASTLTGVGEQFF. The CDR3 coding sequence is TGTGCCAGCACCCTGACAGGGGTCGGTGAGCAGTTCTTC.